This T cell receptor beta chain derives from a study of T-cell reconstitution after alpha-beta-depleted transplantation in children (dated by TCRdb to 2016 to 2018). Broadly, across the study: Using TCR repertoire profiling, the study quantitatively followed how T-cell immune reconstitution unfolded in children after TCRalphabeta/CD19-depleted allogeneic hematopoietic cell transplantation. Broad study findings and their caveats: In some patients, the high TCRbeta diversity seen at day 60 was put down to recipient T cells and intrathymic progenitors that had survived conditioning. The apparently early alphabetaT-cell count recovery about two months after transplant was reportedly dependent on only several hundred rapidly expanded clones derived from non-depleted graft cells. Over subsequent months, a decline in hyperexpanded clone frequencies was noted, and after one year, T-cell counts and TCRbeta diversity were mostly ascribed to newly produced T cells.

In regard to this clonotype: Its antigen specificity is not known. Per-base qualities were not stored, and no clone one base away is much larger.

The library relied on PCR. For sequencing, an Illumina HiSeq 2500 was employed. TCR libraries were prepared with molecular barcoding, using unique molecular identifiers to normalize TCRbeta repertoire quantification. TCRdb handled the public reads itself, with Q25 trimming in fastp and clone calling in MiXCR, and kept productive beta chains. Rows are combined by CDR3 protein, so each entry shows the most common genes and DNA. Present in this sample are about 980,000 distinct CDR3 sequences, about 30% of which were seen just once. The ten largest clones take up more than 25% of the sample. The treatment or condition label of this sample denotes: allogeneic hematopoietic cell transplantation with graft depleted of TCRalphabeta T cells and CD19 B cells. The children who served as transplant recipients had been given grafts of TCRalphabeta/CD19-depleted allogeneic hematopoietic cells. The sample consisted of PBMCs, mostly from graft donor cells, taken 360 days after TCRalphabeta/CD19-depleted stem cell transplant. This receptor was obtained from a boy less than two years old who had a stem cell transplant for SCID, so the T cells may come from the graft donor.

CDR3 region: CASSSTRFTEQFF. The sequenced DNA: TGCGCCAGCAGCTCGACTCGGTTCACTGAGCAGTTCTTC. The rearranged segments are TRBV5-1 and TRBJ2-1; the D gene assignment is ambiguous. The CDR3 holds 13 amino acids from the cysteine to the phenylalanine. Only the CDR3 portion is preserved as DNA: 39 bases, with reading frame beginning at the first base. For CDR1 and CDR2, the germline V gene lists SGHRS and YFSETQ. Deletion took 3 bases off V and 9 bases off J, with a span of 13 bases between the germline ends.